This TCR beta chain was obtained from a study of T cells in Graves' hyperthyroidism and ophthalmopathy. V was clipped by 3 bases and J by 9 bases, with 9 bases between them. This CDR3 is 12 amino acids long. Germline V CDR1 and CDR2: MDHEN, SYDVKM. The sample holds a few counts of this clonotype. RNA transcripts served as the template for amplifying TCR beta CDR3 regions. In the first-round RT-PCR of the TCR CDR3, the HTBI primer set was used. TCRdb independently ran MiXCR on the multiplex PCR reads; one entry per CDR3 protein. The table records about 280,000 distinct CDR3 sequences, 20% to 30% of them present only once.

The J gene is TRBJ2-4, the V gene TRBV28; D is possibly TRBD1 or TRBD2 (5 bases each). The sample consisted of blood. This TCR was recovered from a man between 40 and 49 years old with Graves' hyperthyroidism that later progressed to Graves' ophthalmopathy. The CDR3 region is CASSLPGSIQYF. In DNA form, the CDR3 reads TGTGCCAGCAGTTTGCCAGGGAGCATTCAGTACTTC.